The 21 T cell receptor beta chains given below trace back to one sample, sequenced in a study of blood T cell repertoires in COVID-19. The table came from immunoSEQ multiplex PCR; TCRdb's copy has only in-frame clones and leaves some out. The data contain 25,000 to 35,000 clones, 85% of them singletons. The material sequenced was peripheral blood. Every receptor here comes from a human donor in a cohort sampled during active COVID-19.

The J gene is TRBJ2-1, the V gene TRBV19; perhaps TRBD1 as D (5 bases). In germline, CDR1 is LNHDA, CDR2 SQIVND (reference sequence). There are 15 residues in the CDR3. V shed 3 bases and J shed 5 bases, with 14 bases lying between them. In nucleotides, the CDR3 is TGTGCCAGTAGTATTTGGCAGGGAACCGACAATGAGCAGTTCTTC. Translating it yields CASSIWQGTDNEQFF.

The V call is TRBV24-1, the J call TRBJ2-6, with no clear D. Germline values: CDR1 KGHDR, CDR2 SFDVKD. V lost 6 bases and J lost 1, with 3 bases in between. This CDR3 spans 13 amino acids. The CDR3: CATSLSGANVLTF. CDR3 DNA sequence: TGTGCCACCAGTCTATCTGGGGCCAACGTCCTGACTTTC.

V usage is TRBV29-1 and J usage is TRBJ1-1, with TRBD1 identical over 7 bases. There are 12 residues in the CDR3. Trimming cost V 7 bases and J 1 base; bases outside gene matches: 3. Looked up from germline, CDR1 is SQVTM and CDR2 is ANQGSEA. The CDR3 nucleotides are TGCAGCGCTGACAGGGCGAACACTGAAGCTTTCTTT. Residues: CSADRANTEAFF.

CDR3 residues: CSVEAGGTVYNEQFF. CDR3 DNA: TGCAGCGTTGAGGCAGGGGGTACCGTCTACAATGAGCAGTTCTTC. This chain joins TRBV29-1 and TRBJ2-1; 7 nucleotides line up with TRBD1. V lost 3 bases to trimming and J lost 3 bases; unmatched junction nucleotides: 8. Germline V lookup: CDR1 SQVTM, CDR2 ANQGSEA. The CDR3 runs to 15 residues.

The chain couples TRBV5-6 to TRBJ2-7, with 7 bases lining up with TRBD2. J was trimmed by 0 bases and V by 5 bases; bases with no gene match: 11. The CDR3 runs to 16 residues. Germline V lookup: CDR1 SGHDT, CDR2 YYEEEE. The CDR3 protein is CASRGEGREFSYEQYF. The CDR3 DNA is TGTGCCAGCAGGGGGGAGGGGAGGGAGTTCTCCTACGAGCAGTACTTC.

This chain links TRBV18 with TRBJ2-3; D possibly corresponds to TRBD1 (5 bases). The CDR3 sequence is 15 residues long. Germline CDR1 is KGHSH and CDR2 is LQKENI. V was trimmed by 3 bases and J by 3 bases, leaving 13 bases between them. CDR3 protein: CASSPNFDSTDTQYF. As DNA, the CDR3 is TGTGCCAGCTCACCGAATTTCGACAGTACAGATACGCAGTATTTT.

This chain links TRBV6-2 or TRBV6-3 with TRBJ2-7; 9 bases are a match to TRBD1. The CDR3 extends over 14 amino acids. V lost 4 bases and J lost 6; bases outside the gene matches: 7. The germline gives CDR1 MNHEY, CDR2 SVGEGT. CDR3 region: CASSSALQGAEQYF. The CDR3 DNA sequence: TGTGCCAGCAGTTCGGCGTTACAGGGGGCCGAGCAGTACTTC.

The rearrangement uses TRBV11-2 and TRBJ1-1; unclear D gene. In germline, CDR1 is SGHAT, CDR2 FQNNGV. V lost 4 bases and J lost 4, with 10 bases in between. The CDR3 has 13 amino acids. The CDR3 reads CASSSYGVTEAFF. For the CDR3, the DNA is TGTGCCAGCAGCTCTTACGGTGTCACTGAAGCTTTCTTT.

V is TRBV24-1 and J is TRBJ1-3; D remains ambiguous. CDR1 is KGHDR, CDR2 SFDVKD, per germline. CDR3 size: 14 residues. Trimming left V 5 bases short and J 2 bases short, with 9 bases between. CDR3 nucleotide sequence: TGTGCCACCAGTGTCGGGGAGGCTGGAAACACCATATATTTT. It encodes CATSVGEAGNTIYF.

V and J are TRBV27 and TRBJ2-2; TRBD2 matches 10 bases. The trim removed 5 bases at V and 2 bases at J, leaving 2 bases unmatched. This CDR3 comprises 15 residues. Germline-derived CDR1 and CDR2 are MNHEY and SMNVEV (reference sequence). The CDR3 DNA follows: TGTGCCAGCAGTCGGACTAGCGGAAACACCGGGGAGCTGTTTTTT. This encodes CASSRTSGNTGELFF.

V gene TRBV15 combines with J gene TRBJ2-2; perhaps TRBD1 as D (6 bases). This CDR3 contains 15 residues. Germline loops: CDR1 LNHNV, CDR2 YYDKDF (reference sequence). The V end lost 6 bases, the J end lost 6 bases, and 17 bases lay between the germline ends. The CDR3 loop is CATRGGERSAGELFF. In DNA, the CDR3 is TGTGCCACCAGAGGGGGTGAACGATCCGCCGGGGAGCTGTTTTTT.

The chain carries TRBV9 and TRBJ1-5; TRBD1 is a possible D gene (5 bases). Germline V gene lookup returns CDR1 SGDLS and CDR2 YYNGEE. The CDR3 is made up of 14 amino acids. V lost 2 bases, J lost 4 bases, and 10 bases lay in between. The CDR3 loop is CASSVAGLNQPQHF. CDR3 nucleotide sequence: TGTGCCAGCAGCGTCGCAGGGTTAAATCAGCCCCAGCATTTT.

V usage is TRBV6-2 or TRBV6-3 and J usage is TRBJ1-2, with a possible D match to TRBD1 (6 bases). V lost 2 bases and J lost 2, with 9 bases in between. Germline-derived CDR1 and CDR2 are MNHEY and SVGEGT. The CDR3 spans 14 residues. The CDR3 is CASSYQQGNYGYTF. For the CDR3, the DNA is TGTGCCAGCAGTTACCAACAGGGAAACTATGGCTACACCTTC.

The rearrangement links TRBV4-2 to TRBJ2-5; tentatively, D is TRBD2 (7 bases). This CDR3 region has 15 residues. Germline V gene sequence: CDR1 LGHNA, CDR2 YNFKEQ. V was shortened by 1 base and J by 1 base, with 10 bases between the two germline ends. The CDR3 region is CASSQGGGAQETQYF. The CDR3 DNA is TGTGCCAGCAGCCAAGGAGGGGGGGCCCAAGAGACCCAGTACTTC.

J is TRBJ1-4 and V is TRBV27; D might be TRBD1 (5 bases). Germline CDR1 and CDR2: MNHEY and SMNVEV (reference sequence). The germline V and J ends were trimmed by 1 base and 8 bases, with 11 bases remaining between them. This CDR3 has 14 amino acids. DNA for the CDR3: TGTGCCAGCAGTTTATTTCCAGGGCACGAAAAACTGTTTTTT. Translation gives CASSLFPGHEKLFF.

The J gene is TRBJ2-7, the V gene TRBV11-2, with TRBD2 identical over 7 bases. The V and J ends lost 5 bases and 6 bases, in that order; junction bases with no gene match: 10. This CDR3 has 14 amino acids. Looked up from germline, CDR1 is SGHAT and CDR2 is FQNNGV. The CDR3 DNA reads TGTGCCAGCAGCCCAACAATGGGGGGGGGCGAGCAGTACTTC. Amino acids: CASSPTMGGGEQYF.

CDR3 in DNA: TGTGCCAGCTTGCCGACAGGGAAGTCTGGCTACACCTTC. Its protein is CASLPTGKSGYTF. The chain couples TRBV18 to TRBJ1-2, with 7 bases fitting TRBD1. Germline loops: CDR1 KGHSH, CDR2 LQKENI. V lost 7 bases and J lost 7; bases outside the gene matches: 9. The length of the CDR3 is 13 residues.

In this sample, this clone turned up once. The chain joins TRBV6-2 or TRBV6-3 to TRBJ1-1, with 7 positions matching TRBD1. CDR1 and CDR2 (germline): MNHEY, SVGEGT. This CDR3 comprises 16 residues. Trimming cost V 2 bases and J 1 base; bases outside gene matches: 7. For the CDR3, the DNA is TGTGCCAGCAGTTACCTCCGGGACAGCTGGAACACTGAAGCTTTCTTT. Translation: CASSYLRDSWNTEAFF.

The chain couples TRBV5-4 to TRBJ2-5; D might be TRBD2 (6 bases). Trimming left V 5 bases short and J 2 bases short, with 25 bases between. CDR3 length: 18 residues. The germline gives CDR1 SGHNT, CDR2 YYREEE (reference sequence). The CDR3 DNA reads as TGTGCCAGCAGGGTGGGTGGAGGGTCTTGGCGGGGTCAAGAGACCCAGTACTTC. It translates to CASRVGGGSWRGQETQYF. The variable domain in full, with the rest retrieved from reference TRBV5-4 and TRBJ2-5, is ETGVTQSPTHLIKTRGQQVTLRCSSQSGHNTVSWYQQALGQGPQFIFQYYREEENGRGNFPPRFSGLQFPNYSSELNVNALELDDSALYLCASRVGGGSWRGQETQYFGPGTRLLVL.

CDR3 loop: CASSLTGLIQYF. The CDR3 DNA is TGTGCCAGTAGCCTCACAGGGCTCATTCAGTACTTC. The chain carries TRBV19 and TRBJ2-4; D might be TRBD1 (6 bases). Germline CDR1 LNHDA, CDR2 SQIVND (reference sequence). The CDR3 covers 12 residues. Trimming left V 6 bases short and J 9 bases short, with 12 bases between.

The V and J genes are TRBV27 and TRBJ2-1, with TRBD2 matching over 10 bases. This CDR3 has 15 residues. With 5 bases clipped from V and 4 bases from J, the junction kept 5 bases outside the gene matches. CDR1 and CDR2 (germline): MNHEY, SMNVEV (reference sequence). CDR3 nucleotides: TGTGCCAGCAGTCACCTAGCGGGGGATTACAATGAGCAGTTCTTC. Protein sequence: CASSHLAGDYNEQFF.